The source of this TCR beta chain is a study of T-cell reconstitution after alpha-beta-depleted transplantation in children. Unique molecular identifiers tagged the TCRbeta library. TCRdb itself ran the PCR reads through MiXCR, one entry per CDR3 protein. The sample lists 400,000 to 550,000 distinct CDR3 sequences; roughly a tenth were seen once. Overall study findings and caveats: Roughly two months post-transplant, alpha-beta T cells reportedly originated from several hundred graft clones that had expanded. Several patients had high TCRbeta diversity at day 60; it came from surviving recipient T cells and thymic progenitors. The authors attributed T-cell counts and diversity one year after transplant mostly to newly produced T cells.

This clonotype was found many times. What it binds is not known. V lost 0 bases and J lost 9, with 12 bases in between. The CDR3 covers 13 residues. Germline V CDR1 and CDR2: MGHRA, YSYEKL. The chain joins TRBV4-1 to TRBJ2-7; D may be TRBD2 (7 bases). This sequence originates from a child aged 2-15 years with inherited bone marrow failure, due to receive a stem cell transplant. The sample here was PBMCs, taken before TCRalphabeta/CD19-depleted stem cell transplant. CDR3 coding DNA: TGCGCCAGCAGCCAAGATTGGGGGGGGCTGCAGTACTTC. Encoded protein: CASSQDWGGLQYF.